These 17 T cell receptor beta chains were sequenced from one sample in a study of Graves' ophthalmopathy and Graves' hyperthyroidism. Transcripts of RNA were the source for amplifying TCR beta CDR3 regions. HTBI primers primed a first-round RT-PCR, and a second-round multiplex PCR followed. TCRdb independently ran MiXCR on the multiplex PCR reads; one entry per CDR3 protein. In the table there are hundreds of thousands of distinct CDR3 sequences, approximately 14% of which are singletons. The specimen was blood. The source is a woman aged 25 to 39 with Graves' ophthalmopathy.

The V and J genes are TRBV6-1 and TRBJ2-2; TRBD1 matches 9 bases. Trimming took 6 bases from V and 4 from J; bases not matched to a gene: 9. This CDR3 has 16 residues. Germline assignment: CDR1 MNHNS and CDR2 SASEGT. The CDR3 spells CASRTKQGAGTGELFF. CDR3 in DNA: TGTGCCAGCAGAACGAAACAGGGGGCGGGCACCGGGGAGCTGTTTTTT.

This clonotype appeared many times. The chain employs TRBV10-3 and TRBJ1-6, with a possible D match to TRBD1 (6 bases). The CDR3 runs 15 residues. V gave up 2 bases and J gave up 10 bases, with 15 bases separating them. Per the germline V gene, CDR1 is ENHRY and CDR2 is SYGVKD. The CDR3, as DNA: TGTGCCATCAGTGAGGGGGGCAGCGAAACCTCACCCCTCCACTTT. As protein: CAISEGGSETSPLHF.

This chain links TRBV7-2 with TRBJ2-7; 13 bases align to TRBD2. Germline V gene lookup returns CDR1 SGHTA and CDR2 FQGNSA. Trimming took 6 bases from V and 7 from J; bases not matched to a gene: 9. This CDR3 has 15 residues. The CDR3 DNA sequence: TGTGCCAGCAGGCCCGGACTAGCGGGAGTAGTAGAGCAGTACTTC. It is translated as CASRPGLAGVVEQYF. The full variable domain, in which reference TRBV7-2 and TRBJ2-7 provide the parts outside the CDR3, is GAGVSQSPSNKVTEKGKDVELRCDPISGHTALYWYRQSLGQGLEFLIYFQGNSAPDKSGLPSDRFSAERTGGSVSTLTIQRTQQEDSAVYLCASRPGLAGVVEQYFGPGTRLTVT.

This clonotype has a count of ten or more. The CDR3 protein is CASSMEAASMNTEAFF. The CDR3 DNA follows: TGTGCCAGTAGTATGGAGGCGGCAAGCATGAACACTGAAGCTTTCTTT. The chain recombines TRBV19 with TRBJ1-1; D gene unclear. The CDR3 runs 16 residues. Trimming cost V 3 bases and J 0 bases, with 14 bases left between them. CDR1 is LNHDA, CDR2 SQIVND, per germline (reference sequence).

This clonotype was seen at least ten times. The chain carries TRBV12-3 or TRBV12-4 and TRBJ1-2, with D unresolved. The CDR3 extends over 13 amino acids. The V and J ends lost 6 bases and 4 bases respectively, with 12 bases between them. CDR3 in DNA: TGTGCCAGCAGCCCTTTATCGGGCTATGGCTACACCTTC. Residues: CASSPLSGYGYTF.

The chain couples TRBV7-2 to TRBJ1-6, with a tentative D call TRBD1 (6 bases). V lost 5 bases to trimming and J lost 10 bases, with 18 bases between them. Germline V gene data show CDR1 as SGHTA and CDR2 as FQGNSA. The CDR3 length is 15 residues. CDR3 loop: CASSRPGQRGSPLHF. In DNA, the CDR3 is TGTGCCAGCAGCCGTCCGGGACAAAGAGGATCACCCCTCCACTTT.

The sample holds many counts of this clonotype. The chain employs TRBV24-1 and TRBJ1-2, with 7 positions matching TRBD1. Unmatched junction bases numbered 19, after V lost 4 bases and J lost 3 bases. The CDR3 contains 19 residues. CDR1 and CDR2 (germline): KGHDR, SFDVKD. Here the CDR3 DNA reads TGTGCCACCAGTGACCCCAAGGCGGCAGGGGGTTCAGTCGACTATGGCTACACCTTC. Translation: CATSDPKAAGGSVDYGYTF.

This clonotype was observed many times. The chain is built from TRBV4-1 and TRBJ1-6; unclear D gene. In germline, CDR1 is MGHRA, CDR2 YSYEKL. The CDR3 spans 16 residues. V was cut by 0 bases and J by 0 bases, with 6 bases left in between. The CDR3 region has the DNA TGCGCCAGCAGCCAAGATGAAGTCTCCTATAATTCACCCCTCCACTTT. Its translation: CASSQDEVSYNSPLHF.

Ten or more counts support this clonotype. The chain is built from TRBV27 and TRBJ1-2, with D maybe TRBD1 (5 bases). The length of the CDR3 is 13 residues. CDR1 MNHEY and CDR2 SMNVEV come from the germline V gene (reference sequence). The V and J ends lost 6 bases and 4 bases respectively, with 12 bases between them. Here the CDR3 reads CASRQGVTYGYTF. The DNA of the CDR3 is TGTGCCAGCAGGCAGGGCGTTACCTATGGCTACACCTTC.

This clonotype was detected ten times or more. V is TRBV12-3 or TRBV12-4 and J is TRBJ2-7; D uncertain. With 5 bases removed from V and 4 bases from J, the gap between germline ends came to 18 bases. The CDR3 is 15 amino acids. The CDR3 region has the DNA TGTGCCAGCAGTCCTCACCAGCGTGGTTCATACGAGCAGTACTTC. This encodes CASSPHQRGSYEQYF.

There are many counts of this clonotype. The chain recombines TRBV7-3 with TRBJ1-1, with no clear D. The CDR3 sequence is 13 residues long. The V gene's germline CDR1 is SGHTA and CDR2 FQGTGA. Trimming shortened V by 3 bases and J by 4 bases, and 9 bases separated the two germline ends. The CDR3 DNA is TGTGCCAGCAGCTTTCTCGGGAGCACTGAAGCTTTCTTT. Its protein is CASSFLGSTEAFF.

This clonotype has a count of ten or more. The CDR3 loop is CASSLDGGRYTGELFF. The CDR3 region has the DNA TGCGCCAGCAGCTTGGATGGGGGGCGTTACACCGGGGAGCTGTTTTTT. This rearrangement joins TRBV5-1 to TRBJ2-2; the D call may be TRBD1 or TRBD2 (6 bases each). Trimming stripped 0 bases from V and 3 bases from J, with 12 bases between. Looked up from germline, CDR1 is SGHRS and CDR2 is YFSETQ. The CDR3 is 16 amino acids.

This clonotype was recorded many times. CDR3 DNA: TGTGCCACCAGTGATTTGGCCTTTTGGGACTACACTTACGAGCAGTACTTC. It specifies CATSDLAFWDYTYEQYF. The chain couples TRBV24-1 to TRBJ2-7, with 7 bases that match TRBD2. V lost 0 bases, J lost 4 bases, and 11 bases stayed unmatched. CDR3 length: 17 amino acids. Germline-derived CDR1 and CDR2 are KGHDR and SFDVKD.

This clonotype was seen many times. The chain has TRBV5-1 and TRBJ2-7, with a weak D call TRBD1 (5 bases). The CDR3 contains 11 residues. In germline, CDR1 is SGHRS, CDR2 YFSETQ. The germline V and J ends were trimmed by 0 bases and 11 bases, with 9 bases remaining between them. The CDR3 DNA is TGCGCCAGCAGCTTGGGGGGCAGAAAGTACTTC. Its protein is CASSLGGRKYF.

This clonotype was observed at least ten times. CDR3 in amino acids: CASGFVPNTGELFF. The CDR3 DNA is TGTGCTAGTGGTTTTGTCCCGAACACCGGGGAGCTGTTTTTT. J is TRBJ2-2 and V is TRBV12-5; D unresolved. The germline CDR1 and CDR2 sequences are LGHNT and FRNRAP. V was trimmed by 3 bases and J by 0 bases, leaving 5 bases between them. The CDR3 is 14 residues long.

This clonotype was seen many times. The rearrangement links TRBV18 to TRBJ1-1; D perhaps matches TRBD1 (6 bases). V was pared by 5 bases and J by 6 bases, with 19 bases between. Germline CDR1 and CDR2: KGHSH and LQKENI. The CDR3 has 15 residues. The CDR3 DNA is TGTGCCAGCTCAATCACAGGGAATCAGAGACCTGAAGCTTTCTTT. It is translated as CASSITGNQRPEAFF.

The sample holds many counts of this clonotype. In DNA, the CDR3 is TGCAGTGCTAGTCCTAGCGGCTACGAGCAGTACTTC. It is translated as CSASPSGYEQYF. The chain carries TRBV20-1 and TRBJ2-7; 7 bases agree with TRBD2. The length of the CDR3 is 12 residues. Germline trimming cut 3 bases from V and 3 bases from J; bases unmatched to any gene: 2. CDR1 DFQATT and CDR2 SNEGSKA come from the germline V gene (reference sequence).